This TCR beta chain was sequenced in a study of cytomegalovirus exposure and HLA in healthy donors. Study at large: The 90 to 150 validation repertoires matched the roughly 650 first-cohort repertoires in platform, a later analysis reported.

Clones were read by immunoSEQ multiplex PCR, and TCRdb kept only the in-frame ones, dropping some. The table has some 290,000 clones, over 75% seen once. This CDR3 is built from 17 residues. CDR1 is SGHTA, CDR2 FQGNSA, per germline. General study findings and limits: In a later analysis, first-cohort TCR clusters were found to tend to co-occur in the roughly 120 validation repertoires. Specific recognition of CMV antigens was confirmed in vitro for a few chains (all CMV-associated). Some TCR beta chains (more than 150 of them) were listed as cytomegalovirus-associated.

This clone was counted once. The antigen remains undetermined. The junction does not match germline at one end; this may be a read error. This clonotype was obtained from a man aged 30-40 years in good health and CMV-seronegative. The genes are TRBV7-2 and TRBJ1-1; D is uncertain. The sequenced material came from PBMCs. This CDR3 is CASRLGYSNRRNTEAFF. In DNA, the CDR3 is TGTGCCAGCAGGTTAGGGTATTCGAACAGAAGGAACACTGAAGCTTTCTTT.